These 32 T cell receptor beta chains came from one sample sequenced in a study of cytomegalovirus exposure and HLA in healthy donors. Primers: 60 Vbeta forward and 13 Jbeta reverse. TCRdb keeps only in-frame clones here, not all; method: immunoSEQ multiplex PCR. The repertoire consists of more than 150,000 clones, with approximately 80% occurring once and the leading ten covering about 6%. The specimen was PBMCs. The receptors come from a woman aged 25-40 years in good health and CMV-seropositive.

This chain links TRBV19 with TRBJ2-1; D is possibly TRBD2 (7 bases). In germline, CDR1 is LNHDA, CDR2 SQIVND (reference sequence). Trimming pared 4 bases from V and 9 bases from J, leaving 16 bases between. The CDR3 loop spans 14 amino acids. CDR3 bases: TGTGCCAGTAGTAATAGGGGGAGGGCCCGTGAGCAGTTCTTC. Translated: CASSNRGRAREQFF.

This clone occurred a few times. The rearrangement uses TRBV12-5 and TRBJ1-5, with D unclear. Deletions cut 6 bases from V and 3 bases from J, with 15 bases between. The CDR3 runs 15 residues. Germline CDR1 LGHNT, CDR2 FRNRAP. The chain's CDR3 is CASGEHRRDNQPQHF. In DNA form, the CDR3 reads TGTGCTAGTGGCGAACACAGACGGGACAATCAGCCCCAGCATTTT.

The chain is built from TRBV4-2 and TRBJ2-7, with D possibly being TRBD1 (6 bases). The CDR3 consists of 14 residues. Germline values: CDR1 LGHNA, CDR2 YNFKEQ. Deletions cut 3 bases from V and 5 bases from J, with 14 bases between. CDR3 nucleotides: TGTGCCAGCAGCCATCCAGGACAGAGCAACGAGCAGTACTTC. Protein product: CASSHPGQSNEQYF.

The genes are TRBV19 and TRBJ2-6, with TRBD2 as a possible D gene (6 bases). The germline V and J ends were trimmed by 2 bases and 1 base, with 15 bases remaining between them. Germline loops: CDR1 LNHDA, CDR2 SQIVND (reference sequence). This CDR3 is built from 18 residues. CDR3: CASSINGRELSGANVLTF. As DNA, the CDR3 is TGTGCCAGTAGTATAAATGGACGGGAGCTATCTGGGGCCAACGTCCTGACTTTC.

V usage is TRBV7-9 and J usage is TRBJ2-1; 10 positions match TRBD2. Germline V lookup: CDR1 SEHNR, CDR2 FQNEAQ (reference sequence). The CDR3 totals 16 residues. The V and J ends lost 2 bases and 7 bases, in that order; junction bases with no gene match: 8. The CDR3 sequence: CASSLSLAGVSNEQFF. CDR3 DNA sequence: TGTGCCAGCAGCTTATCTCTAGCGGGAGTTAGTAATGAGCAGTTCTTC.

This clone was seen more than once but under ten times. CDR3 in amino acids: CASSSNPDQPQHF. DNA for the CDR3: TGTGCCAGCAGCTCTAACCCCGATCAGCCCCAGCATTTT. The chain recombines TRBV5-6 with TRBJ1-5; D gene unclear. The V gene lost 3 bases and the J gene lost 5 bases, with 9 bases spanning the gap. This CDR3 spans 13 amino acids. The germline V gene encodes CDR1 SGHDT and CDR2 YYEEEE.

The J gene is TRBJ2-1, the V gene TRBV6-5; 11 bases are shared with TRBD2. Per germline, CDR1 MNHEY and CDR2 SVGAGI. This CDR3 region has 15 residues. The V segment lost 6 bases and the J segment 6 bases; nucleotides outside the gene matches: 7. The CDR3 coding sequence is TGTGCCAGCAGCCCCGGGACTAGCGGTTTCAATGAGCAGTTCTTC. Translating gives CASSPGTSGFNEQFF.

The CDR3 nucleotides read TGTGCCAGCAGCCACTGGGGACTAGCGGGAGTTTGGGACAATGAGCAGTTCTTC. It specifies CASSHWGLAGVWDNEQFF. The chain joins TRBV14 to TRBJ2-1; 14 positions match TRBD2. The CDR3 length is 18 residues. Per the germline V gene, CDR1 is SGHDN and CDR2 is FVKESK. Losses at the gene ends were 3 bases for V and 5 bases for J; bases not matched to a gene: 9.

The table lists this clone with a few counts. This chain uses TRBV9 with TRBJ2-1; the match to TRBD2 covers 10 bases. Germline CDR1 and CDR2: SGDLS and YYNGEE. The CDR3 spans 14 residues. The V and J ends lost 3 bases and 9 bases, in that order; junction bases with no gene match: 6. The CDR3 sequence: CASSAPAGGPEQFF. The CDR3 DNA follows: TGTGCCAGCAGCGCCCCAGCGGGGGGGCCTGAGCAGTTCTTC.

V usage is TRBV7-9 and J usage is TRBJ1-1; D is ambiguous. This CDR3 contains 15 residues. Trimming left V 5 bases short and J 0 bases short, with 13 bases between. The germline CDR1 and CDR2 sequences are SEHNR and FQNEAQ (reference sequence). The CDR3 here is CASSDWMTLNTEAFF. CDR3 nucleotides: TGTGCCAGCAGCGATTGGATGACACTGAACACTGAAGCTTTCTTT.

This sequence joins TRBV6-1 and TRBJ1-5; possibly TRBD1 for D (5 bases). This CDR3 is built from 14 residues. Trimming left V 5 bases short and J 1 base short, with 9 bases between. Germline lookup yields CDR1 MNHNS and CDR2 SASEGT. The CDR3 DNA reads as TGTGCCAGCAGTCACCGACAGAGCAATCAGCCCCAGCATTTT. This sequence encodes CASSHRQSNQPQHF.

This clone was seen only once. The chain employs TRBV19 and TRBJ1-1; the match to TRBD1 covers 10 bases. This CDR3 is built from 14 residues. The ends lost 10 bases at V and 1 base at J; junction bases unmatched: 6. Germline V lookup: CDR1 LNHDA, CDR2 SQIVND (reference sequence). The CDR3 nucleotides read TGTGCCACCAGGGACAGGGGATGGAACACTGAAGCTTTCTTT. Translating it yields CATRDRGWNTEAFF.

The V and J genes are TRBV19 and TRBJ1-1; D remains unclear. The CDR3 extends over 15 amino acids. Trimming removed 0 bases from V and 1 base from J, with 9 bases in between. The germline V gene has CDR1 LNHDA and CDR2 SQIVND (reference sequence). In nucleotides, the CDR3 is TGTGCCAGTAGTATAGAACAGCTAGCGAACACTGAAGCTTTCTTT. Its protein product is CASSIEQLANTEAFF.

The chain couples TRBV5-1 to TRBJ2-5; TRBD2 might be the D (10 bases). TRBJ2-7 matches the DNA end more closely, so the J call is doubtful. The V gene's germline CDR1 is SGHRS and CDR2 YFSETQ. This CDR3 is 22 amino acids long. CDR3 sequence (DNA): TGCGCCAGCAGCTACGACAGGGGGAGGTTTCCTAGCGGGAGATCTGGGGCCTACGAGCAGTACTTC. This encodes CASSYDRGRFPSGRSGAYEQYF.

This clone was observed a handful of times. Germline and junction disagree at one end, which may indicate a read error. The J gene is TRBJ1-4, the V gene TRBV7-9; D possibly corresponds to TRBD1 (5 bases). The CDR3 covers 14 residues. CDR1 is SEHNR, CDR2 FQNEAQ, per germline (reference sequence). The CDR3 region has the DNA TGTTCCAGCAGTGATAACTCTCGGGGGGGAAAACTGTTTTTT. Its translation: CSSSDNSRGGKLFF.

J is TRBJ2-6 and V is TRBV7-9; no definite D call. Germline lookup yields CDR1 SEHNR and CDR2 FQNEAQ (reference sequence). The CDR3 loop spans 16 amino acids. Trimming pared 6 bases from V and 2 bases from J, leaving 14 bases between. The CDR3 sequence is CASSLKWQAGANVLTF. In nucleotides, the CDR3 is TGTGCCAGCAGTTTAAAGTGGCAGGCTGGGGCCAACGTCCTGACTTTC.

CDR3 residues: CASSSDRQETQYF. CDR3 bases: TGTGCCAGCAGCTCGGACAGACAAGAGACCCAGTACTTC. The chain uses TRBV7-9 and TRBJ2-5; D might be TRBD1 (6 bases). CDR1 is SEHNR, CDR2 FQNEAQ, per germline (reference sequence). Trimming removed 4 bases at V and 2 bases at J, with 8 bases between. The CDR3 has 13 amino acids.

V is TRBV27 and J is TRBJ1-5; no reliable D call. The CDR3 is 18 amino acids. V lost 6 bases, J lost 0 bases, and 21 bases lay in between. Germline assignment: CDR1 MNHEY and CDR2 SMNVEV (reference sequence). The CDR3 region is CASSPVRGITDSNQPQHF. As DNA, the CDR3 is TGTGCCAGCAGCCCGGTTCGCGGAATTACGGATAGCAATCAGCCCCAGCATTTT.

The chain is built from TRBV5-4 and TRBJ2-5, with TRBD2 matching 10 bases. There are 16 residues in the CDR3. CDR1 SGHNT and CDR2 YYREEE come from the germline V gene (reference sequence). V shed 2 bases, J shed 5 bases, and the junction held 9 bases outside the gene matches. CDR3 amino acids: CASSLAGGSLDETQYF. The CDR3 nucleotides read TGTGCCAGCAGCTTAGCGGGGGGGTCTCTAGACGAGACCCAGTACTTC.

This clone was observed a handful of times. The chain joins TRBV6-6 to TRBJ1-1; D might be TRBD1 (6 bases). Trimming pared 6 bases from V and 4 bases from J, leaving 9 bases between. The CDR3 sequence is 12 residues long. Per the germline V gene, CDR1 is MNHNY and CDR2 is SVGAGI (reference sequence). In nucleotides, the CDR3 is TGTGCCAGCAGACTGGACAGCACTGAAGCTTTCTTT. It codes for CASRLDSTEAFF.

The J gene is TRBJ2-7, the V gene TRBV6-5, with 9 bases identical to TRBD1. The germline gives CDR1 MNHEY, CDR2 SVGAGI. The V and J ends lost 0 bases and 6 bases, in that order; junction bases with no gene match: 9. This CDR3 is built from 16 residues. The CDR3 region has the DNA TGTGCCAGCAGTTACTCGGCGGGATACAGGGGGCGCGAGCAGTACTTC. Its translation: CASSYSAGYRGREQYF.

The table lists this clone with a count of one. V and J are TRBV27 and TRBJ1-5, with D perhaps TRBD1 (6 bases). The CDR3 runs 14 residues. Germline V CDR1 and CDR2: MNHEY, SMNVEV (reference sequence). V lost 5 bases and J 7 bases, leaving 15 bases between the germline ends. The CDR3: CASSDQGNGQPQHF. CDR3 nucleotide sequence: TGTGCCAGCAGTGACCAGGGGAACGGACAGCCCCAGCATTTT.

This sequence joins TRBV7-2 and TRBJ2-7; D perhaps matches TRBD2 (6 bases). The V and J ends lost 5 bases and 6 bases respectively, with 11 bases between them. The germline V gene encodes CDR1 SGHTA and CDR2 FQGNSA. The CDR3 runs 12 residues. CDR3 sequence: CASSAGLSEQYF. The CDR3 nucleotides are TGTGCCAGCAGCGCGGGGTTAAGCGAGCAGTACTTC.

The chain employs TRBV28 and TRBJ2-1; the match to TRBD2 covers 11 bases. The CDR3 has 20 amino acids. The germline gives CDR1 MDHEN, CDR2 SYDVKM. Trimming cost V 6 bases and J 5 bases; bases outside gene matches: 21. CDR3 nucleotides: TGTGCCAGCAGCCCATTGCGGGGCGGGACTAGCGGAAAGAACAACAATGAGCAGTTCTTC. Its translation: CASSPLRGGTSGKNNNEQFF.

The chain carries TRBV2 and TRBJ2-3; a possible D gene is TRBD2 (5 bases). The germline V gene encodes CDR1 SNHLY and CDR2 FYNNEI. The CDR3 is made up of 15 amino acids. Trimming pared 6 bases from V and 3 bases from J, leaving 16 bases between. The CDR3 here is CASRRGLASTDTQYF. CDR3 nucleotides: TGTGCCAGCAGAAGAGGGCTAGCCTCGACAGATACGCAGTATTTT.

This chain links TRBV5-5 with TRBJ2-7, with D unclear. This CDR3 region has 12 residues. Trimming stripped 4 bases from V and 4 bases from J, with 9 bases between. Germline values: CDR1 SGHKS, CDR2 YYEKEE (reference sequence). CDR3 in amino acids: CASSPFGYEQYF. The CDR3 DNA is TGTGCCAGCAGCCCGTTCGGGTACGAGCAGTACTTC.

The J gene is TRBJ2-5, the V gene TRBV6-1, with a tentative D call TRBD1 (5 bases). The length of the CDR3 is 14 residues. V was trimmed by 5 bases and J by 2 bases, leaving 12 bases between them. CDR1 is MNHNS, CDR2 SASEGT, per germline. The CDR3 spells CASSRMGLQETQYF. Here the CDR3 DNA reads TGTGCCAGCAGTCGAATGGGGCTACAAGAGACCCAGTACTTC.

The rearrangement joins TRBV13 to TRBJ2-7, with 10 bases lining up with TRBD1. V gave up 2 bases and J gave up 6 bases; unmatched junction bases: 7. The length of the CDR3 is 15 residues. In germline, CDR1 is PRHDT, CDR2 FYEKMQ (reference sequence). CDR3 loop: CASSLLQTGGGEQYF. In nucleotides, the CDR3 is TGTGCCAGCAGCTTACTCCAGACAGGGGGCGGCGAGCAGTACTTC.

About this clone: The conserved final phenylalanine or tryptophan is absent from the CDR3, which likely points to a read error. The DNA is omitted, as the CDR3 cannot be located on it reliably, and the CDR3 follows TCRdb's listing. V and J are TRBV6-7 and TRBJ1-1. TRBV6-7 is noted as an ORF with a role that remains uncertain. The CDR3 numbers 13 amino acids, ends counted. CDR3 sequence reads: CASLKPRNTASRG.

The count of this clone is one. The chain uses TRBV9 and TRBJ2-7; 7 bases match TRBD2. CDR1 is SGDLS and CDR2 is YYNGEE in the germline V gene. The CDR3 has 14 residues. The ends lost 0 bases at V and 7 bases at J; junction bases unmatched: 7. CDR3 sequence: CASSVGWREQEQYF. The CDR3 DNA sequence: TGTGCCAGCAGCGTAGGGTGGCGGGAGCAGGAGCAGTACTTC.

This clone appeared a few times. The rearrangement uses TRBV2 and TRBJ2-7; 10 nucleotides match TRBD1. Germline CDR1 and CDR2: SNHLY and FYNNEI. This CDR3 comprises 13 residues. With V trimmed by 8 bases and J by 2 bases, 3 bases remained unmatched. The CDR3 DNA sequence: TGTGCCAGCGGGGGACAGGGGACCTACGAGCAGTACTTC. Translated: CASGGQGTYEQYF.

This rearrangement joins TRBV2 to TRBJ2-3; tentative D call: TRBD2 (5 bases). Germline values: CDR1 SNHLY, CDR2 FYNNEI. The CDR3 runs to 13 residues. Trimming shortened V by 7 bases and J by 8 bases, and 16 bases separated the two germline ends. CDR3 in DNA: TGTGCCAGCACCCTAAACCCCCGGGGTACGCAGTATTTT. It specifies CASTLNPRGTQYF.